This paragraph covers one T cell receptor beta chain sequence. This record belongs to a study of blood T cell repertoires in COVID-19. Study overall: The United States, Italy and Spain were the sources of the acute and convalescent COVID-19 samples. In each case, the material was cDNA or gDNA derived from T cells, B-cell-depleted T cells, or PBMCs.

How the authors handled the data: Amplified reference gene primers provided the basis for estimating nucleated cell counts. Method: immunoSEQ multiplex PCR; TCRdb's copy keeps in-frame clones and lacks some. D and trimming come from the DNA, and the V and J calls and clone size come from that table. The sample has around 98,000 clones, around 82% seen once. Looked up from germline, CDR1 is MGHRA and CDR2 is YSYEKL. The CDR3 has 16 residues. The V segment lost 1 base and the J segment 0 bases; nucleotides outside the gene matches: 3. This clonotype originated in a man in his 70s with active or convalescent COVID-19. The sample taken for sequencing was peripheral blood. The chain combines TRBV4-1 with TRBJ2-1; 7 nucleotides align to TRBD2. In nucleotides, the CDR3 is TGCGCCAGCAGCCAAGTAGCGGGTAGCTCCTACAATGAGCAGTTCTTC. Translating gives CASSQVAGSSYNEQFF.